These 18 T cell receptor beta chains were all obtained from the same sample, sequenced in a study of beta chain features in type 1 diabetes. Study results and caveats: Type 1 diabetes patients had moderately but significantly shorter TCRB CDR3s in all four CD4+ subsets.

Their antigen targets remain unknown. The whole isolated RNA underwent reverse transcription, so sequencing captured expressed TCRB transcripts. Method: immunoSEQ multiplex PCR; TCRdb's copy keeps in-frame clones and lacks some. This table holds about 160,000 clones, about 9% found once. The sequenced material came from central memory CD4+ T cells from blood. Source of these receptors: a woman aged 18-35 years with type 1 diabetes.

This clone was detected only a few times. This chain joins TRBV15 and TRBJ2-1, with 13 bases that match TRBD2. The V and J ends lost 11 bases and 7 bases, in that order; junction bases with no gene match: 8. Germline CDR1 LNHNV, CDR2 YYDKDF (reference sequence). There are 14 residues in the CDR3. The CDR3 coding sequence is TGTGCCTCAGGGCGGACTAGCGGGAGTAATGAGCAGTTCTTC. Its protein is CASGRTSGSNEQFF.

This clone was observed at least ten times. V gene TRBV18 combines with J gene TRBJ1-5; D may be TRBD1 (5 bases). V was pared by 0 bases and J by 2 bases, with 11 bases between. The CDR3 runs to 16 residues. The V gene's germline CDR1 is KGHSH and CDR2 LQKENI. The DNA for the CDR3 is TGTGCCAGCTCACCACCAGCCGCCAGGGGCAATCAGCCCCAGCATTTT. Translation gives CASSPPAARGNQPQHF.

This clone was counted a few times. Written as DNA, the CDR3 is TGTGCCACCGCGACAGGGAGAGATCAGCCCCAGCATTTT. It yields the protein CATATGRDQPQHF. The genes are TRBV7-2 and TRBJ1-5, with 7 positions matching TRBD1. CDR1 is SGHTA, CDR2 FQGNSA, per germline. This CDR3 is 13 amino acids long. The ends lost 10 bases at V and 5 bases at J; junction bases unmatched: 8.

With respect to this clone: This sample also contains other DNA sequences that code for the same CDR3. The chain carries TRBV29-1 and TRBJ1-5; D might be TRBD1 (5 bases). In germline, CDR1 is SQVTM, CDR2 ANQGSEA. The CDR3 extends over 12 amino acids. Trimming pared 6 bases from V and 5 bases from J, leaving 11 bases between. The CDR3 DNA reads TGCAGCGTCGGAACGGGGGATCAGCCCCAGCATTTT. Translating it yields CSVGTGDQPQHF. The variable domain in full, with the rest retrieved from reference TRBV29-1 and TRBJ1-5, is SAVISQKPSRDICQRGTSLTIQCQVDSQVTMMFWYRQQPGQSLTLIATANQGSEATYESGFVIDKFPISRPNLTFSTLTVSNMSPEDSSIYLCSVGTGDQPQHFGDGTRLSIL.

This clone was counted only a few times. The chain joins TRBV15 to TRBJ2-1, with D unclear. Germline V gives CDR1 LNHNV, CDR2 YYDKDF (reference sequence). The CDR3 loop spans 16 amino acids. The V gene lost 0 bases and the J gene lost 6 bases, with 15 bases spanning the gap. The DNA of the CDR3 is TGTGCCACCAGCAGAGATAATCCCATCCAGATCAATGAGCAGTTCTTC. This encodes CATSRDNPIQINEQFF.

This clone was recorded a few times. V gene TRBV7-6 combines with J gene TRBJ2-3; 10 bases agree with TRBD2. Germline V gene sequence: CDR1 SGHVS, CDR2 FNYEAQ. J gave up 6 bases and V 1 base, and 1 base lay outside the gene matches. The CDR3 consists of 14 residues. The CDR3 loop reads CASSLGSGRDTQYF. CDR3 coding DNA: TGTGCCAGCAGCTTAGGTAGCGGGAGGGATACGCAGTATTTT.

This clone was seen a handful of times. The gene calls are TRBV2 and TRBJ2-4, with D possibly TRBD2 on 5 matching bases. The CDR3 totals 13 residues. V was cut by 8 bases and J by 1 base, with 9 bases left in between. Germline lookup yields CDR1 SNHLY and CDR2 FYNNEI. The CDR3 DNA reads TGTGCCAGCTGGAGGTTGGCCAAAAACATTCAGTACTTC. It translates to CASWRLAKNIQYF.

The table lists this clone with many counts. The chain joins TRBV7-7 to TRBJ2-1; D is perhaps TRBD2 (5 bases). This CDR3 has 15 residues. In germline, CDR1 is SSHAT, CDR2 FNYEAQ (reference sequence). Between the trimmed V and J ends, which lost 4 bases and 5 bases, there was a span of 15 bases. The CDR3 DNA is TGTGCCAGCAGCTCTGGTCGAGGGCTGGACAATGAGCAGTTCTTC. Its protein product is CASSSGRGLDNEQFF.

The V and J genes are TRBV25-1 and TRBJ1-5; D perhaps matches TRBD1 (6 bases). Trimming took 8 bases from V and 6 from J, leaving 14 bases between them. This CDR3 is 13 amino acids long. Germline values: CDR1 MGHDK, CDR2 SYGVNS. The CDR3 bases are TGTGCCAGCTCAAGCGGGGGCGGTCAGCCCCAGCATTTT. This gives the protein CASSSGGGQPQHF.

This clone was seen more than once but under ten times. The rearrangement joins TRBV29-1 to TRBJ2-2; D might be TRBD2 (6 bases). V was clipped by 8 bases and J by 4 bases, with 11 bases between them. The CDR3 loop spans 12 amino acids. Per the germline V gene, CDR1 is SQVTM and CDR2 is ANQGSEA. CDR3 sequence reads: CSQRGTTGELFF. For the CDR3, the DNA is TGCAGCCAACGGGGGACCACCGGGGAGCTGTTTTTT.

This clone was seen only a few times. The chain recombines TRBV15 with TRBJ1-1, with TRBD1 matching over 8 bases. This CDR3 is 13 amino acids long. CDR1 is LNHNV, CDR2 YYDKDF, per germline (reference sequence). V lost 5 bases, J lost 6 bases, and 5 bases stayed unmatched. The CDR3 loop is CATSARTGPEAFF. CDR3 DNA: TGTGCCACCAGCGCCCGGACAGGGCCTGAAGCTTTCTTT.

This clone was recorded a few times. The chain has TRBV18 and TRBJ1-5; no reliable D call. The CDR3 covers 14 residues. V lost 6 bases and J 4 bases, leaving 13 bases between the germline ends. Germline V gene data show CDR1 as KGHSH and CDR2 as LQKENI. The CDR3 loop is CASSPSSGNQPQHF. In nucleotides, the CDR3 is TGTGCCAGCTCGCCCTCCTCCGGGAATCAGCCCCAGCATTTT.

The chain joins TRBV4-3 to TRBJ1-1; D not certain. Germline V lookup: CDR1 LGHNA, CDR2 YSLEER. The CDR3 covers 14 residues. V was clipped by 4 bases and J by 1 base, with 10 bases between them. The CDR3 here is CASSPGSQNTEAFF. In DNA form, the CDR3 reads TGCGCCAGCAGCCCCGGGTCCCAGAACACTGAAGCTTTCTTT.

This clone was recorded at least ten times. The chain has TRBV29-1 and TRBJ2-5; TRBD2 aligns across 9 bases. V was pared by 4 bases and J by 2 bases, with 5 bases of the junction left unmatched. CDR3 length: 14 residues. Germline lookup yields CDR1 SQVTM and CDR2 ANQGSEA. The chain's CDR3 is CSVGPSGRQETQYF. CDR3 DNA: TGCAGCGTTGGACCAAGCGGGAGGCAAGAGACCCAGTACTTC. Based on the CDR3 plus reference TRBV29-1 and TRBJ2-5, the full variable domain is SAVISQKPSRDICQRGTSLTIQCQVDSQVTMMFWYRQQPGQSLTLIATANQGSEATYESGFVIDKFPISRPNLTFSTLTVSNMSPEDSSIYLCSVGPSGRQETQYFGPGTRLLVL.

The V call is TRBV29-1, the J call TRBJ2-7, with a possible D match to TRBD1 (6 bases). There are 14 residues in the CDR3. Trimming took off 5 bases at V and 3 bases at J, with 17 bases between the two ends. Germline V CDR1 and CDR2: SQVTM, ANQGSEA. The DNA for the CDR3 is TGCAGCGTTAGAGGTGGCAGGGGCAACTACGAGCAGTACTTC. Its protein is CSVRGGRGNYEQYF.

This clone was observed a few times. The chain couples TRBV10-3 to TRBJ2-1; the D is unclear. CDR3 length: 12 residues. V was clipped by 4 bases and J by 10 bases, with 11 bases between them. CDR1 is ENHRY and CDR2 is SYGVKD in the germline V gene. CDR3 nucleotide sequence: TGTGCCATCAGTGTAGTTGTACAGGAGCAGTTCTTC. Amino acid sequence: CAISVVVQEQFF.

This clone turned up a few times. This chain connects TRBV15 to TRBJ2-5; D possibly corresponds to TRBD2 (5 bases). The V and J ends lost 0 bases and 5 bases respectively, with 22 bases between them. The CDR3 loop spans 18 amino acids. Germline V gene lookup returns CDR1 LNHNV and CDR2 YYDKDF (reference sequence). In nucleotides, the CDR3 is TGTGCCACCAGCAGAGATGGAGGCTTCCAGGTTCGGTTTGAGACCCAGTACTTC. Its translation: CATSRDGGFQVRFETQYF.

Written as DNA, the CDR3 is TGTGCCAGCAGTGCCGGGACTAGCGGAACCTACGAGCAGTACTTC. Translated, it gives CASSAGTSGTYEQYF. The chain combines TRBV25-1 with TRBJ2-7, with 11 bases aligning to TRBD2. Germline-derived CDR1 and CDR2 are MGHDK and SYGVNS. The J segment lost 2 bases and the V segment lost 4 bases, leaving 4 bases of the junction unmatched. The CDR3 covers 15 residues.